The source of this T cell receptor (beta chain) is a study of T cell responses to AZD1222 COVID-19 vaccine. The protocol was immunoSEQ multiplex PCR, while the TCRdb copy is restricted to in-frame clones and leaves out a portion. This sample carries approximately 67,000 clones, approximately 90% of them seen once, and the ten largest clones take about 28%. V was clipped by 1 base and J by 0 bases, with 9 bases between them. CDR1 is SEHNR, CDR2 FQNEAQ, per germline (reference sequence). The CDR3 has 15 amino acids. The receptor was derived from an adult who received the AZD1222 COVID-19 vaccine. The chain has TRBV7-9 and TRBJ1-2, with D possibly matching TRBD1 (5 bases). The source was peripheral blood, collected 28 days after the second AZD1222 dose. Here the CDR3 reads CASSLEVGANYGYTF. The DNA for the CDR3 is TGTGCCAGCAGCTTAGAAGTGGGGGCTAACTATGGCTACACCTTC.